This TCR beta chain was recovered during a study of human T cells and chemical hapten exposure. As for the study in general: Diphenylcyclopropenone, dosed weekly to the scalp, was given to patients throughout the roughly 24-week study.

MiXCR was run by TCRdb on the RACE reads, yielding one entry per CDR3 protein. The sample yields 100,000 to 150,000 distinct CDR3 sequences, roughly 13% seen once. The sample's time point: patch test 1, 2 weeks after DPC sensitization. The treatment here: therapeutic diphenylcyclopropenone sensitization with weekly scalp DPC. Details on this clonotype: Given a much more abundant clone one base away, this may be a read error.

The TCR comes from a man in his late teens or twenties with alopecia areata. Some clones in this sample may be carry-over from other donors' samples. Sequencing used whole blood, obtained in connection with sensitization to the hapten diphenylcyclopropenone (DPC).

This CDR3 reads CASSVAAAPHTQSF. The CDR3 DNA sequence: TGTGCCAGCAGCGTAGCGGCCGCGCCTCACACGCAGTCTTTT. This chain uses TRBV9 with TRBJ2-3; the D is unclear. CDR3 length: 14 amino acids. Germline V gene data show CDR1 as SGDLS and CDR2 as YYNGEE.